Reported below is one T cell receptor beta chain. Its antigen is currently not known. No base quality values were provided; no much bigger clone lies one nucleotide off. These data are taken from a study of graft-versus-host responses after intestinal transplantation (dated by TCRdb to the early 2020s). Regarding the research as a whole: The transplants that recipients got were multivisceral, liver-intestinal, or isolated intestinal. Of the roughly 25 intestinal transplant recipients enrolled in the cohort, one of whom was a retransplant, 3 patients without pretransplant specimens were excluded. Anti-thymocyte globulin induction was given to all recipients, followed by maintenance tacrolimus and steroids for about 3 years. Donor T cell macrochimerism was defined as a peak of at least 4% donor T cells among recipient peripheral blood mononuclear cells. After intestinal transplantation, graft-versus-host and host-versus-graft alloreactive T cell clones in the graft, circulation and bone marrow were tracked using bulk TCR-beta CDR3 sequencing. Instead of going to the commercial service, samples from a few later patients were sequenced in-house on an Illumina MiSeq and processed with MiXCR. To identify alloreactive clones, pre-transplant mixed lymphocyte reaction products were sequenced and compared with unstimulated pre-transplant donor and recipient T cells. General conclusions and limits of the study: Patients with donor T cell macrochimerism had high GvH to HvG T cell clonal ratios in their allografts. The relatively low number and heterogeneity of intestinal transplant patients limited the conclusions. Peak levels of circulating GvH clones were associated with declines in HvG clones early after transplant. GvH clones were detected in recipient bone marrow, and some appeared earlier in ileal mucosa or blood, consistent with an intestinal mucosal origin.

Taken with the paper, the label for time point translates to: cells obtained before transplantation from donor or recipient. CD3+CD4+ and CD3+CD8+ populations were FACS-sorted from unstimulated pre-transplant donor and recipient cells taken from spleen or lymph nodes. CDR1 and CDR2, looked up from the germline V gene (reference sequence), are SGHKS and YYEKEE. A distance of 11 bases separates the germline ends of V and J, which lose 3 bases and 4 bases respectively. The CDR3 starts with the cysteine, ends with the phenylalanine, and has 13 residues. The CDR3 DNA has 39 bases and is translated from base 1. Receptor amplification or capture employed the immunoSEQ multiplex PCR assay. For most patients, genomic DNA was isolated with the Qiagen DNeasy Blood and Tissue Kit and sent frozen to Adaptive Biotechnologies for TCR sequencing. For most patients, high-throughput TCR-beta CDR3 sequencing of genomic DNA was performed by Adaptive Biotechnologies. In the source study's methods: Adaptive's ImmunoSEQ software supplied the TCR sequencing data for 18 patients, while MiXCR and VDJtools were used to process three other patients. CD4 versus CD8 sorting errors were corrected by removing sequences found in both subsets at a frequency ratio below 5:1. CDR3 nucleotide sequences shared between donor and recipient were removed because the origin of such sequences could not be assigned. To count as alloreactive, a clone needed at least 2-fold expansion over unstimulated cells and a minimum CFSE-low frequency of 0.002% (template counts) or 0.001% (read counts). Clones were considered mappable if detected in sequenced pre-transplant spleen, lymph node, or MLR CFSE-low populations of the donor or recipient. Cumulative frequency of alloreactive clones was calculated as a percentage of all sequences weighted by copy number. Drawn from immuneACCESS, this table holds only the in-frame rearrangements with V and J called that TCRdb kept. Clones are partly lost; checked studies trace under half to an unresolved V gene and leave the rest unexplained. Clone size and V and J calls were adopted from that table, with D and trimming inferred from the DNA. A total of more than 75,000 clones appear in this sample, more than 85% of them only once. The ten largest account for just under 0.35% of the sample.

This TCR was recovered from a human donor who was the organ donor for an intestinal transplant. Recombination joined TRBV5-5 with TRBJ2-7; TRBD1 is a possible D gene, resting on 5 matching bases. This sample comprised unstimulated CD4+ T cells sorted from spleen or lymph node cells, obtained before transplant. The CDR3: CASSYSPGYEQYF. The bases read TGTGCCAGCAGCTACTCCCCAGGGTACGAGCAGTACTTC.